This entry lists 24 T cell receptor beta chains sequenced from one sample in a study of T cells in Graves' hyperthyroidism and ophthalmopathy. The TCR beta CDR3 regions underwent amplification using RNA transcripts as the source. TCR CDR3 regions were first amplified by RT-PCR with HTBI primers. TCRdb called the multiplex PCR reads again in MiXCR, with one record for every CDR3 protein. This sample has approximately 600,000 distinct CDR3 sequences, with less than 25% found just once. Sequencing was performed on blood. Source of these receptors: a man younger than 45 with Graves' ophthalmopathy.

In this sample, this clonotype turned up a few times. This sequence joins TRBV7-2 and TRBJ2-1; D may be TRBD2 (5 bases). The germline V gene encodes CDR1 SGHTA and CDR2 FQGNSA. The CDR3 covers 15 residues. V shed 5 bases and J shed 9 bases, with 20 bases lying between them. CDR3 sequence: CASSLRGGSSTEQFF. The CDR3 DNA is TGTGCCAGCAGCCTCCGAGGAGGTTCTAGCACTGAGCAGTTCTTC.

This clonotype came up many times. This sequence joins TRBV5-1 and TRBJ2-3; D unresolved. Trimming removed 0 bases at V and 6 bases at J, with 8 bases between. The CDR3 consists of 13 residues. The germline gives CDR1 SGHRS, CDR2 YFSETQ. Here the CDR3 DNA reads TGCGCCAGCAGCTTGGACCACGGGGATACGCAGTATTTT. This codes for CASSLDHGDTQYF.

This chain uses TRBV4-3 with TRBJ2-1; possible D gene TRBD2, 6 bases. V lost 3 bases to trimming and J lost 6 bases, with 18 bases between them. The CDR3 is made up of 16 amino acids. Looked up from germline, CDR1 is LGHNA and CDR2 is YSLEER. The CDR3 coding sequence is TGCGCCAGCAGCCAGGAACTAGCTACCGGTAGCAATGAGCAGTTCTTC. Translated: CASSQELATGSNEQFF.

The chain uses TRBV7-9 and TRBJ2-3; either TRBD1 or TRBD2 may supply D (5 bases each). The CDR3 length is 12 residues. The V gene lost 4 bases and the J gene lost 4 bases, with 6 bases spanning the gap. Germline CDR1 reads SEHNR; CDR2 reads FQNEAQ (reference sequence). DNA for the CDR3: TGTGCCAGCAGCTGGGACCCAGATACGCAGTATTTT. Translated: CASSWDPDTQYF. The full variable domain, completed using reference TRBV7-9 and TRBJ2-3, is DTGVSQNPRHKITKRGQNVTFRCDPISEHNRLYWYRQTLGQGPEFLTYFQNEAQLEKSRLLSDRFSAERPKGSFSTLEIQRTEQGDSAMYLCASSWDPDTQYFGPGTRLTVL.

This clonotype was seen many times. Here the CDR3 reads CASSYSVPGDLYNEQFF. The CDR3 nucleotides are TGTGCCAGCAGTTACTCTGTTCCAGGGGACCTCTACAATGAGCAGTTCTTC. The V and J genes are TRBV6-6 and TRBJ2-1; a weak D match, TRBD1 (6 bases). Germline V lookup: CDR1 MNHNY, CDR2 SVGAGI (reference sequence). The CDR3 is 17 residues long. Trimming took 0 bases from V and 3 from J, leaving 15 bases between them.

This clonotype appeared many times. CDR3 DNA: TGTGCCAGCAGCGCTAGGTTGGGTCGCGGGGAGCTGTTTTTT. Translation gives CASSARLGRGELFF. This rearrangement joins TRBV7-8 to TRBJ2-2; D not resolved. The germline V gene has CDR1 SGHVS and CDR2 FQNEAQ. Trimming cost V 5 bases and J 7 bases, with 14 bases left between them. The CDR3 length is 14 residues. The variable domain in full, with the rest retrieved from reference TRBV7-8 and TRBJ2-2, is GAGVSQSPRYKVAKRGQDVALRCDPISGHVSLFWYQQALGQGPEFLTYFQNEAQLDKSGLPSDRFFAERPEGSVSTLKIQRTQQEDSAVYLCASSARLGRGELFFGEGSRLTVL.

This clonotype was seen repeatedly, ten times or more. CDR3 residues: CASTRTASYEQYF. In nucleotides, the CDR3 is TGTGCCAGCACCCGGACAGCCTCCTACGAGCAGTACTTC. The rearrangement uses TRBV6-1 and TRBJ2-7; D is possibly TRBD1 (6 bases). This CDR3 is 13 amino acids long. V lost 7 bases to trimming and J lost 0 bases, with 10 bases between them. CDR1 and CDR2 from the germline V gene are MNHNS and SASEGT.

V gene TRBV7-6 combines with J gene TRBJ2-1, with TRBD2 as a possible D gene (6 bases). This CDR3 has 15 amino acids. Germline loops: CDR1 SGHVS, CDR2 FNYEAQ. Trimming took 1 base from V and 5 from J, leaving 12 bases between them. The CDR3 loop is CASSLVEGSHNEQFF. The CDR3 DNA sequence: TGTGCCAGCAGCTTAGTGGAGGGGTCCCACAATGAGCAGTTCTTC.

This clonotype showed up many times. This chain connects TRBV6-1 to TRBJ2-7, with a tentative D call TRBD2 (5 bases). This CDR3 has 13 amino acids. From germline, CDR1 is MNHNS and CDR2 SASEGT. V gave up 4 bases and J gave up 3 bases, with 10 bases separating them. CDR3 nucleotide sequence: TGTGCCAGCAGTGGCGGGTTGCACTACGAGCAGTACTTC. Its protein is CASSGGLHYEQYF.

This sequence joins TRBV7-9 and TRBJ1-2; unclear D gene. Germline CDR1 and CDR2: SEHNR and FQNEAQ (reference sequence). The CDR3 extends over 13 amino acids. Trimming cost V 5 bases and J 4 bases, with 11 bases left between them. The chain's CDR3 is CASSPEVLYGYTF. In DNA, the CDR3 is TGTGCCAGCAGCCCAGAGGTTCTCTATGGCTACACCTTC.

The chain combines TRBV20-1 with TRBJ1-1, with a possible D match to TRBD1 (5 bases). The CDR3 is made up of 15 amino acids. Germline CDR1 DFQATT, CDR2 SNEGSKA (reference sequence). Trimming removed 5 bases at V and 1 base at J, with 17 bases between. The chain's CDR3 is CSAPRLGGGNTEAFF. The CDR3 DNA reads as TGCAGTGCTCCCCGGTTGGGGGGTGGGAACACTGAAGCTTTCTTT.

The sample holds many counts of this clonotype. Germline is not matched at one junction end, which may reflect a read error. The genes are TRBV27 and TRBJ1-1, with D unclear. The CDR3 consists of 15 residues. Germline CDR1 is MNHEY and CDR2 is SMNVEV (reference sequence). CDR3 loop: CVSKLEGYMNTEAFF. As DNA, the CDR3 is TGTGTCAGCAAGCTGGAGGGCTACATGAACACTGAAGCTTTCTTT.

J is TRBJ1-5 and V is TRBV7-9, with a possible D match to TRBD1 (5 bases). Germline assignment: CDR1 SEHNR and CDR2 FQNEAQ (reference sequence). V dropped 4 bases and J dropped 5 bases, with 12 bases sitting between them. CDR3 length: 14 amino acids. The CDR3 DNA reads TGTGCCAGCAGCTCTACCGACAGCGATCAGCCCCAGCATTTT. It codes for CASSSTDSDQPQHF.

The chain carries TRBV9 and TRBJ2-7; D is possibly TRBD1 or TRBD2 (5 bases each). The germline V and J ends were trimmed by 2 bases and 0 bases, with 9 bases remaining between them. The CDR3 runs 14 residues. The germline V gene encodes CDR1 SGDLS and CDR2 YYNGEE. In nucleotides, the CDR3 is TGTGCCAGCAGCGTGTGGGGGTCCTCCTACGAGCAGTACTTC. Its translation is CASSVWGSSYEQYF.

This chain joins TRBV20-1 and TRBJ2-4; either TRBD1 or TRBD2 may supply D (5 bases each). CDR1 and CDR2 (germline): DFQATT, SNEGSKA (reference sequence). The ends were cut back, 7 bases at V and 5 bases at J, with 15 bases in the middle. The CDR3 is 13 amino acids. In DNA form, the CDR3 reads TGCAGTGTGTCGGGACCTCCCCAAAACATTCAGTACTTC. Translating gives CSVSGPPQNIQYF.

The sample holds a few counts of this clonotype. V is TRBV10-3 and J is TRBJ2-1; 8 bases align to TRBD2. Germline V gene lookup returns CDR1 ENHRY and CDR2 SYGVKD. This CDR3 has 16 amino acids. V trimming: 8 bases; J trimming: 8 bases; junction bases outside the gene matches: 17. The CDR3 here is CAISPAAGAGIDEQFF. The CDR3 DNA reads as TGTGCCATCTCACCCGCAGCGGGAGCGGGTATAGATGAGCAGTTCTTC.

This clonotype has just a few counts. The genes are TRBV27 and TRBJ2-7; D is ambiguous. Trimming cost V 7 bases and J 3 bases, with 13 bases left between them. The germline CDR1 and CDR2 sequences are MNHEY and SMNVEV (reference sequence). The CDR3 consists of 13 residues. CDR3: CASKAEAHYEQYF. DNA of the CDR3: TGTGCCAGCAAGGCAGAGGCCCACTACGAGCAGTACTTC.

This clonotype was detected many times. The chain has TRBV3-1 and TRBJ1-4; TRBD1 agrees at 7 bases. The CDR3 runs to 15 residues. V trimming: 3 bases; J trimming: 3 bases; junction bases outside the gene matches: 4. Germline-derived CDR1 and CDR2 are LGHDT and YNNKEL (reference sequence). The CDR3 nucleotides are TGTGCCAGCAGCCATAGACAGGGAGCTAATGAAAAACTGTTTTTT. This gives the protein CASSHRQGANEKLFF.

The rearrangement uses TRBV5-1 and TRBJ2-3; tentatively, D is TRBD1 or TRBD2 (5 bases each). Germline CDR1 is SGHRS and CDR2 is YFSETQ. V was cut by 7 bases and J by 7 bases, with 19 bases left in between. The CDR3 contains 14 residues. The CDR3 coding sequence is TGCGCCAGCTACTTAGGCAGGGAGCGGTATACGCAGTATTTT. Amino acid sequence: CASYLGRERYTQYF.

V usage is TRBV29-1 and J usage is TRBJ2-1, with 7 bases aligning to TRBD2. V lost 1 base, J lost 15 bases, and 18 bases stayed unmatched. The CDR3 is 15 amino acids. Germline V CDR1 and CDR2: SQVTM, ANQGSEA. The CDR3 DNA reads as TGCAGCGTTGAAGTGGTAAAGGGAGGGGTGTGGGGTCGGTTCTTC. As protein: CSVEVVKGGVWGRFF.

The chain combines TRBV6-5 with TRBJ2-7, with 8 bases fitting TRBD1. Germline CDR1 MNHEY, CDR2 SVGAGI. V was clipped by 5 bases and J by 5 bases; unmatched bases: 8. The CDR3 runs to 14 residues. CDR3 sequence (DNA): TGTGCCAGCAGTACTGGACAGGGTGCCCACGAGCAGTACTTC. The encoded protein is CASSTGQGAHEQYF.

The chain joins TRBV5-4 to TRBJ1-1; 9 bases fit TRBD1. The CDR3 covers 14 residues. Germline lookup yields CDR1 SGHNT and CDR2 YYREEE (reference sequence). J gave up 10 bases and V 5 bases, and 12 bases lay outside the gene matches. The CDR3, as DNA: TGTGCCAGCAGGGCCGGGACAGGGCAGCTAGGAGCTTTCTTT. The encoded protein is CASRAGTGQLGAFF.

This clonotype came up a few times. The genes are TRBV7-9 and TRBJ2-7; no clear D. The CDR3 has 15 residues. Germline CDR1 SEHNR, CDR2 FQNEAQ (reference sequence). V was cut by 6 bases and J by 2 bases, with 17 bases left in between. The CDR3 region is CASSSPWLDAYEQYF. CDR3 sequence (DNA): TGTGCCAGCAGTTCCCCCTGGCTCGATGCCTACGAGCAGTACTTC.

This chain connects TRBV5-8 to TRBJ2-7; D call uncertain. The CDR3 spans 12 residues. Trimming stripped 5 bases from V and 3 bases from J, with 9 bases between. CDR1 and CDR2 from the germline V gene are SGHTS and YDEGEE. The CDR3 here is CASRLRSYEQYF. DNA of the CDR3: TGTGCCAGCAGACTCAGAAGCTACGAGCAGTACTTC.